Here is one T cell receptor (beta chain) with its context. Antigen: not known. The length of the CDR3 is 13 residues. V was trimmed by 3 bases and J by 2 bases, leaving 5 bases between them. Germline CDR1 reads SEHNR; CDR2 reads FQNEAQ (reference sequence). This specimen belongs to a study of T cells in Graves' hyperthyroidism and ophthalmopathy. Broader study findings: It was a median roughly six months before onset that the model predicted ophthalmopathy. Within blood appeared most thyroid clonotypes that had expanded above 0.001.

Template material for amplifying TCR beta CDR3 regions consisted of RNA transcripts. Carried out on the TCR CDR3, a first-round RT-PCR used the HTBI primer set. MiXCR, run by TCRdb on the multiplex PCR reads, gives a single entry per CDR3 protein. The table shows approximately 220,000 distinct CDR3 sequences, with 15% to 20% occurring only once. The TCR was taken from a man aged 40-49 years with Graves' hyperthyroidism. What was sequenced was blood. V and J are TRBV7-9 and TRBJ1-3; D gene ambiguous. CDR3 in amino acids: CASSFDTGNTIYF. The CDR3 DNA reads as TGTGCCAGCAGCTTTGACACTGGAAACACCATATATTTT.